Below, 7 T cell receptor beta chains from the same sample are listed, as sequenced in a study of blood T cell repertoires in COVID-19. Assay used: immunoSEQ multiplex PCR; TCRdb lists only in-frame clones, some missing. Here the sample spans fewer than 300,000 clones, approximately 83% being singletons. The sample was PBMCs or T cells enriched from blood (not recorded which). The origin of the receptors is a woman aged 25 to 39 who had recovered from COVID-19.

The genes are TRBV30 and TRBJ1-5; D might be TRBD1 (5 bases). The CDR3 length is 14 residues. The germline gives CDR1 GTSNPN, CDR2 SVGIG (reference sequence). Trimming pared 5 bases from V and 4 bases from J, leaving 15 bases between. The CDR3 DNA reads TGTGCCTGGTCCCAGGGACTTACAAATCAGCCCCAGCATTTT. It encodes CAWSQGLTNQPQHF.

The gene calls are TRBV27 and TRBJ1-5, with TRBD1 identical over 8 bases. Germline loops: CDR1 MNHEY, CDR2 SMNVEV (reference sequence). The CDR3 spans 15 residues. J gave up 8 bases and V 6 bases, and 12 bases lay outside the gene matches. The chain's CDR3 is CASSPGTGTIKPQHF. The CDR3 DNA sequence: TGTGCCAGCAGCCCCGGGACAGGAACCATCAAGCCCCAGCATTTT.

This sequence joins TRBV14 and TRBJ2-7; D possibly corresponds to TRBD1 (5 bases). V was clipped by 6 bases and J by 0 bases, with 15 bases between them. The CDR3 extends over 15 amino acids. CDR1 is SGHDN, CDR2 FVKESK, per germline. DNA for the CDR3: TGTGCCAGCAGGGGCTCACAGGCCAGCTCCTACGAGCAGTACTTC. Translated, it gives CASRGSQASSYEQYF.

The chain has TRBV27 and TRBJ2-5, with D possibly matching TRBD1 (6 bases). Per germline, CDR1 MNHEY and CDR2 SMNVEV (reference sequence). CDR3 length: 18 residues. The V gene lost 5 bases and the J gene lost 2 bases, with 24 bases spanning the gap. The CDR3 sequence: CASSPHLDRTNLQETQYF. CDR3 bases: TGTGCCAGCAGTCCTCACCTAGACAGGACCAACCTACAAGAGACCCAGTACTTC.

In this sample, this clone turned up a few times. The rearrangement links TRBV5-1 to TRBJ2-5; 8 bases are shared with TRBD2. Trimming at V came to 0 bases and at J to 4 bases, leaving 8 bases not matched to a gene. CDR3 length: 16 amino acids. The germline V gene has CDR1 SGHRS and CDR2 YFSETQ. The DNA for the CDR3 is TGCGCCAGCAGCTTGGGAGAGCGGGGGTTCTTAGAGACCCAGTACTTC. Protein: CASSLGERGFLETQYF.

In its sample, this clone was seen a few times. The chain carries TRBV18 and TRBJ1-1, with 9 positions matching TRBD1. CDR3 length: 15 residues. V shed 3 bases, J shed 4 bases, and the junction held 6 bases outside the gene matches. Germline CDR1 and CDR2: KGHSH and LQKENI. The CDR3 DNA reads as TGTGCCAGCTCACCGGGACAGGGTTTTAGCACTGAAGCTTTCTTT. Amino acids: CASSPGQGFSTEAFF.

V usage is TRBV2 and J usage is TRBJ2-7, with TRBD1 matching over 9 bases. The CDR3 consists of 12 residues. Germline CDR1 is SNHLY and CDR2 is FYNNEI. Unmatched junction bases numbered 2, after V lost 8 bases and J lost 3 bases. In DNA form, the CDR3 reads TGTGCCAGCGCGGGACAGGGCTACGAGCAGTACTTC. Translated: CASAGQGYEQYF. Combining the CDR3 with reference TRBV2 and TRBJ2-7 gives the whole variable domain EPEVTQTPSHQVTQMGQEVILRCVPISNHLYFYWYRQILGQKVEFLVSFYNNEISEKSEIFDDQFSVERPDGSNFTLKIRSTKLEDSAMYFCASAGQGYEQYFGPGTRLTVT.